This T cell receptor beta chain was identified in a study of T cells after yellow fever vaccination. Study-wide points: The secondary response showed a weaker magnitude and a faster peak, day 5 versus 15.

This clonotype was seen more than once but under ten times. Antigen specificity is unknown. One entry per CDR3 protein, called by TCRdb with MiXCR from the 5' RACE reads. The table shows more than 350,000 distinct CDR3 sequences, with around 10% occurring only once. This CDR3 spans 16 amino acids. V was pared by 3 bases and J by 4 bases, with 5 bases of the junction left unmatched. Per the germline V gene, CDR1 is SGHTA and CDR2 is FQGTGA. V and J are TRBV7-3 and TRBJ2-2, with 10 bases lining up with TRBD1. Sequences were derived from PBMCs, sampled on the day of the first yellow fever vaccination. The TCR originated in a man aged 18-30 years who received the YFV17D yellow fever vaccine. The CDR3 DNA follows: TGTGCCAGCAGCTTGGTTGGGACAGGGGTCACCGGGGAGCTGTTTTTT. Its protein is CASSLVGTGVTGELFF.